This is a list of T cell receptor beta chains from one sample in a study of memory CD4+ T cells and cytomegalovirus serostatus. Data came from immunoSEQ multiplex PCR; TCRdb stores just in-frame clones and leaves some out. The sample yields approximately 56,000 clones, 82% seen once. Sequenced input: memory CD4+ T cells from blood. The receptors come from an adult in good health and CMV-seronegative. CDR3s include the opening cysteine and the closing phenylalanine or tryptophan. The order of the fields is J gene, V gene, CDR3 protein.

TRBJ1-5 TRBV27 CASSFQGGAEPQHF
TRBJ1-2 TRBV19 CASRPGTAYGYTF
TRBJ2-3 TRBV11-3 CASSLEYRDTQYF
TRBJ2-6 TRBV7-2 CASSLSGAPGANVLTF
TRBJ2-3 TRBV2 CASSTSGGAGDTQYF
TRBJ1-1 TRBV7-2 CASSRQGRGRNTEAFF
TRBJ2-2 TRBV11-1 CATTPPRQLDPGELFF
TRBJ2-7 TRBV18 CASSPLDGDYEQYF
TRBJ2-7 TRBV13 CASSLRASREQYF
TRBJ2-1 TRBV30 CAWSPKGGYGNEQFF
TRBJ1-1 TRBV10-3 CAIIEGGGNTEAFF
TRBJ1-3 TRBV4-3 CASSQEVRLKGNTIYF
TRBJ2-3 TRBV5-1 CASSLAPVGPDTQYF
TRBJ1-4 TRBV5-4 CASSPGGKHFNEKLFF
TRBJ1-4 TRBV2 CASSDGRLNEKLFF
TRBJ1-1 TRBV4-2 CASSRSTVEVNTEAFF
TRBJ2-5 TRBV28 CASSLWSGYQETQYF
TRBJ1-5 TRBV5-1 CASSLGGGSNQPQHF
TRBJ1-2 TRBV5-4 CASSQGVNYGYTF
TRBJ1-2 TRBV15 CATSRGKGLDGYTF
TRBJ2-2 TRBV19 CASSISAGGSNTGELFF
TRBJ2-1 TRBV11-3 CASSPGPGHTLYNEQFF
TRBJ1-5 TRBV5-1 CASSLAGGGQPQHF
TRBJ2-7 TRBV28 CASSRQQYEQYF
TRBJ2-7 TRBV7-2 CASSPGPGYEQYF
TRBJ1-1 TRBV5-1 CASSLAARTHTEAFF
TRBJ1-3 TRBV2 CASSRQGAEKNSGNTIYF
TRBJ2-5 TRBV27 CASSFWVAGGQETQYF
TRBJ2-3 TRBV5-6 CASSLGDRVPDTQYF
TRBJ1-2 TRBV28 CASSSDKSYGYTF
TRBJ1-1 TRBV29-1 CSVDFEGGTEAFF
TRBJ1-6 TRBV11-3 CASSLDGNSPLHF
TRBJ2-1 TRBV18 CASSPDVDGGEQFF
TRBJ1-2 TRBV19 CASSAQGGYGYTF
TRBJ1-4 TRBV19 CASSIGFRDEKLFF
TRBJ1-6 TRBV7-2 CASSLVGTENSPLHF
TRBJ1-1 TRBV30 CAHKTGITEAFF
TRBJ2-1 TRBV11-2 CASSFLGTGASYNEQFF
TRBJ2-7 TRBV2 CASSENTYIYEQYF
TRBJ1-3 TRBV6-7 CASSCLNRARKVCGNTIYF
TRBJ2-1 TRBV2 CASSEEGEQFF
TRBJ1-3 TRBV9 CASSVGTSGNTIYF
TRBJ1-3 TRBV19 CASSIGRQSHSGNTIYF
TRBJ2-7 TRBV7-2 CASSSISTGGPYEQYF
TRBJ2-3 TRBV4-3 CASSPTGGRADTQYF
TRBJ1-6 TRBV19 CASRGSNSPLHF
TRBJ2-3 TRBV6-6 CASSYSGAGGTDTQYF
TRBJ1-2 TRBV6-1 CASSEVIGYTF
TRBJ1-6 TRBV15 CATSREINSPLHF
TRBJ2-1 TRBV7-9 CASSPYNEQFF
TRBJ2-2 TRBV5-4 CASSLRSNTGELFF
TRBJ2-1 TRBV5-1 CASSFGLANEQFF
TRBJ2-3 TRBV7-2 CASSLWTATDTQYF
TRBJ2-1 TRBV7-3 CASSRGQGNEQFF